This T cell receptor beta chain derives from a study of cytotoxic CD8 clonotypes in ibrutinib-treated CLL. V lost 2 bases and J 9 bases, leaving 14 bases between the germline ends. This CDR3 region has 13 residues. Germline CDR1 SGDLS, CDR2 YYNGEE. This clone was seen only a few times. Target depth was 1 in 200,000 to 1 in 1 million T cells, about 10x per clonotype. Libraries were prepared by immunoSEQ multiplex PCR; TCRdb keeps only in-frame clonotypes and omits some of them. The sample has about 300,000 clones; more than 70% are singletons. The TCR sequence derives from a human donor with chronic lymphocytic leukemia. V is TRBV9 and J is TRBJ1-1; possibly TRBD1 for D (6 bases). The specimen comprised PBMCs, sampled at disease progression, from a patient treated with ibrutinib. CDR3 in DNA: TGTGCCAGCAGCGTTCAGGGGTTGGAAAAAGCTTTCTTT. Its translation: CASSVQGLEKAFF.